This TCR beta chain was documented in a study of CD8 T cells in Susac syndrome. The germline gives CDR1 SGHNT, CDR2 YYREEE (reference sequence). Trimming stripped 1 base from V and 7 bases from J, with 14 bases between. This CDR3 comprises 14 residues. RNA was extracted with the RNeasy kit, and a quantity of about 0.45 to 1 ug was reverse transcribed using random hexamers. The CDR3 of TCR beta was amplified by immunoSEQ multiplex PCR across 54 Vbeta and 13 Jbeta. TCRdb itself ran the immunoSEQ multiplex PCR reads through MiXCR, one entry per CDR3 protein. The profile shows 140,000 or so distinct CDR3 sequences, almost 96% of them singletons.

The chain joins TRBV5-4 to TRBJ1-1; weak D call: TRBD1 (5 bases). Sequenced: CD4+ T cells from PBMCs. The TCR comes from a human donor with Susac syndrome. CDR3 residues: CASSLNGGGDEAFF. In DNA form, the CDR3 reads TGTGCCAGCAGCTTGAATGGTGGGGGGGATGAAGCTTTCTTT.